Detailed here is one TCR beta chain. Its target antigen remains unknown. No base qualities exist here, and no much larger clone lies one base off it. The library was made by the immunoSEQ multiplex PCR assay. For the multiplex PCR, a mixture combining 60 forward primers for TCR Vbeta segments and 13 reverse primers for TCR Jbeta segments was used. The CDR3 region of rearranged TCR beta genes was amplified from genomic DNA by a multiplex PCR assay. The amplified TCR beta libraries were sequenced on the Illumina HiSeq System as 87-base-pair reads. Per the authors' processing: A later analysis counted some 74 million unique TCR beta chains across the 550 to 750 repertoires, and some 11 million of these chains were shared by at least two donors. A nearest-neighbor algorithm error-corrected the raw reads and collapsed the reads into unique sequences, merging closely related sequences to remove PCR and sequencing errors. Alignment of CDR3 sequences to IMGT reference sequences was used to assign V, D and J gene segments. For a sequence to be retained, a match of at least six nucleotides to both a V gene segment and a J gene segment was required. Rearrangements were called productive when the CDR3 lacked stop codons and stayed in frame with V and J; all others were non-productive. Following IMGT convention, CDR3 was defined as the stretch from the second conserved V-encoded cysteine to the conserved J-encoded phenylalanine. The earlier analysis of about 560 of the donors excluded any sequence lacking an unambiguous match to a single V gene segment. An earlier analysis of 587 of the donors called V segments functional above 56.7% productive rearrangements and segregating when the between-donor standard deviation exceeded 5%. A statistical classification framework was built for diagnosing cytomegalovirus status from the catalog of TCR beta chain sequences. A later analysis assigned V and J genes by comparing TCR nucleotide sequences with IMGT/GENE-DB human TR gene sequences. In a later analysis, CDR3 sequences and most-parsimonious VDJ recombination scenarios were assigned using the TCRdist pipeline. A later analysis defined each TCR beta chain by its CDR3 amino acid sequence plus V-gene family, and excluded reads lacking a unique V-gene family. To address suspected cross-contamination and a sequencing artifact, a later analysis removed under 600 highly shared, low-generation-probability nucleotide sequences. In a later analysis, a clonal expansion index was calculated for each public chain from normalized within-repertoire ranks of inferred template counts. In a later analysis, generation probabilities were computed using a VDJ recombination model fitted to out-of-frame rearrangements, and the results were checked against IGoR. In a later analysis, hypergeometric tests were used to score TCR-TCR, TCR-HLA and TCR-CMV co-occurrence, with a repertoire-size bias correction applied to TCR pairs. A later analysis estimated false discovery rates by permuting HLA or CMV assignments 20 times. In a later analysis, co-occurring TCRs were grouped using DBSCAN, with TCRdist sequence similarity added in when clustering inside HLA-allele-positive subsets. Repertoires with fewer than 30,000 or more than 120,000 public chains were left out of co-occurrence clustering, as were a few repertoires with anomalous nucleotide sharing. In its TCRdb copy, this immuneACCESS table keeps in-frame sequences only and misses some clones. Where compared with another copy, unresolved V genes explain less than half of these, and the others have no known cause. The V and J calls and clone size come from that table; D and trimming were worked out from the DNA. Within this sample are around 150,000 clones, with about 75% of them counted one time only. The ten biggest clones cover more than 0.75% of the sample.

The record originates from a study of cytomegalovirus exposure and HLA in healthy donors (dated by TCRdb to 2016 to 2017). For the wider study: An earlier analysis of about 530 of the donors reported approximately 260 Gb of sequence data and 117 million unique TCR beta sequences obtained from 150 million to 200 million T cells. The study aimed to test whether cataloging public T cell receptors could reveal signatures of past pathogen exposure. An earlier analysis of approximately 640 of the donors applied high-throughput TCR beta sequencing to assess whether each TCR beta V gene segment acted as functional or pseudogenic. A later analysis re-analyzed previously published TCR beta repertoires from several hundred donors and added high-resolution HLA genotyping to study TCR occurrence patterns. The later analysis used no new phenotypic data to find candidate immune exposures, relying instead on TCR beta sequences and their occurrence across donors. Besides the first cohort of 550 to 750 subjects, a separate validation cohort made up of over 100 different subjects was used. Among about 400 genotyped donors of the cohort, an average of approximately 240,000 unique TCR beta nucleotide sequences was sequenced per donor, of which 15% to 20% were non-productive. Donor age, sex, ethnicity and CMV serostatus were collected together with the repertoire data. The genetic ancestry cluster associated with self-reported Caucasian donors included 81% of the approximately 430 genotyped donors. Because of strong linkage in the cohort, a few DR-DQ haplotypes were treated as single units for association and clustering. The study profiled the T cell repertoires of about 720 subjects by immunosequencing and related them to cytomegalovirus serostatus. Typing coverage varied by locus: about 620-640 donors for A, B, C, DRB1 and DQB1; approximately 500 for DQA1; around 610 for DPA1; roughly 470 for DPB1. The study combined high-throughput TCR immunosequencing, statistical association of individual TCRs with disease status, and machine learning to predict cytomegalovirus infection status. Both class I and class II loci were covered by HLA typing, at four-digit resolution. A later genetic analysis used genome-wide SNP genotypes for about 60% of the roughly 700 donors, treating that subset as a discovery cohort. All discovery cohort repertoires had been generated on a single sequencing platform. About 330 gigabases of sequencing data and 75 million to 85 million unique TCR sequences made up an early release that covered fewer than 650 HLA-typed donors.

From the cysteine through the phenylalanine, the CDR3 covers 15 amino acids. Of all the DNA, just the CDR3 is kept, 45 bases in frame from base 1. Based on the germline V gene, the CDR1 and CDR2 sequences are MNHNS and SASEGT. Trimming removed 8 bases from V and 1 base from J; the gene matches leave 10 bases unexplained. Broad study findings and their caveats: CMV serostatus was the only immune exposure information available for the cohort. According to a later analysis, most CMV-associated TCR beta chains appeared to be HLA-restricted, and the HLA associations seemed to be driven largely by CMV exposure. Because some donors lacked HLA typing at each locus, the association tests relied only on the typed subset. Because the 87-base-pair reads could not distinguish some IMGT-functional V segments, including TRBV6-2 and TRBV6-3, those segments were excluded. In the study, around 160 TCR beta chains were listed as associated with cytomegalovirus. Broadly in line with IMGT annotations, most TCR beta V segments showed up in productive rearrangements about 87% or about 30% of the time in an earlier analysis of about 500 of the donors. A further reported finding was that TCR beta sequences accurately predicted the HLA-A and HLA-B alleles for most subjects in the first cohort. Because counts were too low, seventeen rarely observed V segments, including chromosome 9 orphons, were excluded from the earlier analysis of 587 of the donors. The authors suggested that the approach could potentially be extended to other disease states and immunological phenotypes. A later analysis found that TCR association rates varied across HLA loci, with DRB1 alleles showing the most associated TCRs and HLA-C alleles the fewest. Across donors, most TCR sequences were observed very rarely, whereas some public TCRs were present in many individuals. In a later analysis, more than 15,000 TCR beta sequences were associated with specific HLA alleles at a false discovery rate of 0.05. In vitro tests confirmed that three of the cytomegalovirus-associated TCR beta chains recognize cytomegalovirus antigens. Compared with the roughly 600-donor mean, donors in an Asian-associated ancestry cluster had fewer N-insertions in productive TCRs, according to a later genetic analysis. Sequencing depth was assumed to be roughly uniform across donors in the presence/absence analyses, though that assumption may not hold. When HLA alleles, especially DR and DQ, strongly co-occurred, TCR associations were difficult to assign to individual alleles. A later analysis reported that several top co-occurrence clusters appeared linked to parvovirus B19, influenza, CMV and Epstein-Barr virus. In a later analysis, HLA-associated TCR beta chains showed more clonal expansion and lower generation probabilities than non-associated chains that were equally common. Only TCR beta chains were sequenced in this cohort, and the absence of alpha or paired-chain data limited detectable features. Cytomegalovirus status was reported to be diagnosed by the classifier with high specificity and sensitivity in both the original and validation cohorts. V-gene and J-gene trimming of TCR beta chains was associated with a missense DCLRE1C variant in a later genetic analysis, and the association was replicated in an independent cohort. Linkage disequilibrium might explain the correlated functional status among segregating V segments, but an unknown experimental factor could not be ruled out. A cluster of highly shared sequence variants was judged likely to be a technical artifact of the sequencing pipeline.

The cohort comprised 550 to 700 healthy bone marrow donors. All cohort members were sampled while nominally healthy, although unrecorded immune exposures were likely present. The donor was CMV seropositive and belonged to the group of over 250 seropositive cohort members. Every donor gave a peripheral blood sample, and the peripheral blood mononuclear cells from that sample were used for TCR beta sequencing. Genomic DNA was extracted from the blood cell samples with the Qiagen DNeasy Blood Extraction Kit. This chain joins TRBV6-1 to TRBJ2-7, with 8 bases aligning to TRBD1. The sequence derives from a woman between 45 and 65 years old in good health and CMV-seropositive. The sequenced sample consisted of PBMCs. The DNA sequence follows: TGTGCCAGCGGGGAGTCCGGGACAGGTTCCTACGAGCAGTACTTC. It specifies CASGESGTGSYEQYF.